Following are 7 T cell receptor beta chains from one sample sequenced in a study of neurological immune-mediated disorders. TCRdb reprocessed the 5' RACE reads with MiXCR, giving one entry per CDR3 protein. The sample has 30,000 to 35,000 distinct CDR3 sequences; roughly 25% are singletons. What was sequenced was CD4+ T cells from blood. The receptors stem from a man between 50 and 59 years old with HTLV-1-associated myelopathy (HAM/TSP).

This clonotype has only a few counts. The chain links TRBV3-1 to TRBJ2-5, with D possibly TRBD2 on 5 matching bases. Germline V gene sequence: CDR1 LGHDT, CDR2 YNNKEL (reference sequence). The CDR3 contains 17 residues. Trimming removed 2 bases from V and 2 bases from J, with 18 bases in between. The DNA for the CDR3 is TGTGCCAGCAGCCAAAGAGGGTCGGGCTTTCCTCAAGAGACCCAGTACTTC. It yields the protein CASSQRGSGFPQETQYF.

The chain carries TRBV12-3 or TRBV12-4 and TRBJ1-2; TRBD1 might be the D (6 bases). The CDR3 is made up of 14 amino acids. V lost 5 bases and J 4 bases, leaving 14 bases between the germline ends. The CDR3 sequence: CASSTLTGTYGYTF. The CDR3 DNA reads as TGTGCCAGCAGTACCCTAACAGGGACCTATGGCTACACCTTC.

By share, this clonotype counts as medium-sized (0.01 to 0.1%). The chain joins TRBV27 to TRBJ1-1; D may be TRBD1 (5 bases). CDR3 length equals 15 residues. Germline V CDR1 and CDR2: MNHEY, SMNVEV (reference sequence). Trimming stripped 4 bases from V and 5 bases from J, with 17 bases between. CDR3 amino acids: CASSYGQGRETEAFF. The DNA of the CDR3 is TGTGCCAGCAGTTACGGGCAGGGCCGGGAGACTGAAGCTTTCTTT.

This clonotype was detected many times. The gene calls are TRBV20-1 and TRBJ2-7; 8 bases are shared with TRBD2. The CDR3 length is 15 residues. Germline lookup yields CDR1 DFQATT and CDR2 SNEGSKA (reference sequence). J gave up 2 bases and V 4 bases, and 10 bases lay outside the gene matches. In DNA, the CDR3 is TGCAGTGCTAATGACCCGGGGGGGGTACCCTACGAGCAGTACTTC. Translation: CSANDPGGVPYEQYF.

CDR3 sequence (DNA): TGCGCCAGCAGCTTGGACAGGGGTAACTATGGCTACACCTTC. It encodes CASSLDRGNYGYTF. The chain joins TRBV5-1 to TRBJ1-2; 7 positions agree with TRBD1. This CDR3 has 14 residues. In germline, CDR1 is SGHRS, CDR2 YFSETQ. The J segment lost 1 base and the V segment lost 0 bases, leaving 0 bases of the junction unmatched.

This clonotype has a count of ten or more. The rearrangement uses TRBV12-3 or TRBV12-4 and TRBJ2-3, with TRBD2 matching 9 bases. The trim removed 2 bases at V and 1 base at J, leaving 1 base unmatched. The CDR3 has 15 amino acids. Here the CDR3 DNA reads TGTGCCAGCAGTTTAAGACTAGCGGGCACAGATACGCAGTATTTT. Residues: CASSLRLAGTDTQYF.

This clonotype was recorded only once. Germline and junction disagree at one end, which may indicate a read error. This sequence joins TRBV9 and TRBJ2-5, with a possible D match to TRBD1 (6 bases). Germline lookup yields CDR1 SGDLS and CDR2 YYNGEE. The CDR3 is made up of 14 amino acids. CDR3 residues: CASSAGTIQETQNF. In DNA, the CDR3 is TGTGCCAGCAGCGCCGGGACAATCCAAGAGACCCAGAACTTC.